The clone carrying this T cell receptor beta chain was observed once. Its antigen is not identified. These data come from a study of vaccination and CD4 T cells after COVID-19. Study details: Post-COVID draws followed diagnosis by a median around 92 days (range 35 to 161).

Germline-derived CDR1 and CDR2 are SGHNT and YYREEE (reference sequence). The CDR3 consists of 15 residues. The V end lost 6 bases, the J end lost 7 bases, and 19 bases lay between the germline ends. Treatment denoted: roughly 10-day PBMC culture with coronavirus spike peptide pools or control peptides (ViraFEST assay). The positive PCR dates, which preceded the US Alpha, Beta and Delta variants, fell between March and December 2020. Cultured CD4+ T-cell DNA underwent Oncomine TCR Beta short-read sequencing. A single record per CDR3 protein comes from TCRdb applying MiXCR to the PCR reads. Among around 13,000 distinct CDR3 sequences listed, roughly 39% were seen once.

This clonotype was obtained from a human donor who had recovered from COVID-19. The rearrangement uses TRBV5-4 and TRBJ2-2; D is possibly TRBD1 or TRBD2 (7 bases each). Input material: CD4+ T cells from blood, cultured in vitro. CDR3 protein: CASTPQGGRNGELFF. In DNA form, the CDR3 reads TGTGCCAGCACCCCCCAGGGGGGGCGGAACGGGGAGCTGTTTTTT.